This T cell receptor (beta chain) was obtained from a study of shared T cell receptors in the human thymus. V shed 3 bases and J 4 bases; nucleotides not matched to a gene: 13. CDR1 is GTSNPN and CDR2 is SVGIG in the germline V gene (reference sequence). This CDR3 has 17 residues. Clones were read by immunoSEQ multiplex PCR, and TCRdb kept only the in-frame ones, dropping some. The repertoire holds 500,000 to 750,000 clones, with around 87% as singletons. In addition, the sample was reused for a study of human thymus T cells.

Sequencing was done on a sample of thymocytes. The sequence was collected from a boy under two years old with a congenital heart defect. The J gene is TRBJ2-7, the V gene TRBV30; TRBD2 agrees at 12 bases. The CDR3: CAWSDPSGRASKYEQYF. CDR3 nucleotide sequence: TGTGCCTGGAGCGACCCTAGCGGGAGGGCCTCCAAGTACGAGCAGTACTTC.